A selection of T cell receptor beta chains follows, all from one sample in a study of blood T cells in healthy people across ages. A single record per CDR3 protein comes from TCRdb applying MiXCR to the 5' RACE reads. The sample lists some 1.4 million distinct CDR3 sequences, approximately 40% occurring once. Sequencing was performed on blood. Receptors were obtained from a woman aged 18-35 years in good health. Each CDR3 is given with its conserved first and last residue. The D gene is left open where the match is weak. Only some rows state a clone size, as once, few, many or a class for expanded clones.

.	.	TRBV29-1	TRBJ1-1	CSVERQGAEAFF	TGCAGCGTTGAGAGGCAGGGCGCTGAAGCTTTCTTT
.	.	TRBV6-1	TRBJ2-1	CASSPSRSSYNEQFF	TGTGCCAGCAGCCCAAGCCGAAGCTCCTACAATGAGCAGTTCTTC
.	TRBD2	TRBV29-1	TRBJ2-5	CSVASLAGEETQYF	TGCAGCGTTGCGTCACTAGCGGGAGAGGAGACCCAGTACTTC
.	TRBD2	TRBV3-1	TRBJ2-5	CASSFLGTSGQETQYF	TGTGCCAGCAGCTTCTTAGGGACTAGCGGACAAGAGACCCAGTACTTC
few	.	TRBV2	TRBJ2-7	CASSGDRDNEQYF	TGTGCCAGCAGTGGTGACCGGGACAACGAGCAGTACTTC
few	.	TRBV4-2	TRBJ2-7	CASSQDQKWYEQYF	TGTGCCAGCAGCCAAGATCAAAAGTGGTACGAGCAGTACTTC
once	.	TRBV20-1	TRBJ1-1	CSASPPGNTEAFF	TGCAGTGCTAGCCCACCGGGGAACACTGAAGCTTTCTTT
.	.	TRBV9	TRBJ1-1	CASTGGDKDTEAFF	TGTGCCAGCACGGGGGGGGACAAGGACACTGAAGCTTTCTTT
.	.	TRBV2	TRBJ2-2	CASLPGTGERFF	TGTGCCAGCCTCCCGGGGACCGGGGAGCGGTTTTTT
.	.	TRBV3-1	TRBJ2-7	CASRSSGRESYEQYF	TGTGCCAGCAGATCCTCGGGAAGGGAATCCTACGAGCAGTACTTC
.	.	TRBV27	TRBJ2-1	CASAPGLDDEQFF	TGTGCCAGCGCTCCCGGGCTAGACGATGAGCAGTTCTTC
.	.	TRBV6-5	TRBJ2-1	CASSDLARINEQFF	TGTGCCAGCAGTGACCTGGCCAGGATCAATGAGCAGTTCTTC
.	.	TRBV25-1	TRBJ1-1	CASSVTGNQWAFF	TGTGCCAGCAGTGTAACCGGCAACCAGTGGGCTTTCTTT
.	TRBD2	TRBV11-2	TRBJ2-5	CASSLGTSGRETQYF	TGTGCCAGCAGCTTAGGGACTAGCGGGAGAGAGACCCAGTACTTC
.	TRBD2	TRBV11-2	TRBJ2-7	CASSFRLAGNYNEQYF	TGTGCCAGCAGCTTTCGGCTAGCGGGAAACTACAATGAGCAGTACTTC
.	TRBD2	TRBV11-2	TRBJ2-1	CASSFPGLAGHGGPSSSYNEQFF	TGTGCCAGCAGCTTCCCTGGACTAGCGGGCCACGGTGGGCCCTCTAGCTCCTACAATGAGCAGTTCTTC
.	TRBD2	TRBV10-3	TRBJ2-3	CAISEEASGSDTQYF	TGTGCCATCAGTGAGGAGGCTAGCGGGAGTGATACGCAGTATTTT
.	TRBD1	TRBV20-1	TRBJ1-5	CSAIVGQVYSNQPQHF	TGCAGTGCTATCGTGGGACAGGTGTATAGCAATCAGCCCCAGCATTTT
.	.	TRBV3-1	TRBJ1-1	CASRAAGGTEAFF	TGTGCCAGCAGAGCAGCAGGAGGAACTGAAGCTTTCTTT
.	.	TRBV7-2	TRBJ2-3	CASTGRGRTDTQYF	TGTGCCAGCACGGGGCGGGGACGCACAGATACGCAGTATTTT
.	.	TRBV24-1	TRBJ2-5	CATSDPGRRWYF	TGTGCCACCAGTGATCCCGGACGGCGATGGTACTTC
few	.	TRBV12-3/TRBV12-4	TRBJ2-7	CASTHGGTIYEQYF	TGTGCCAGCACCCACGGGGGTACGATCTACGAGCAGTACTTC
.	TRBD2	TRBV6-5	TRBJ2-1	CASSRGLPVPGNEQFF	TGTGCCAGCAGTAGGGGACTACCCGTCCCCGGGAATGAGCAGTTCTTC
.	TRBD1	TRBV12-3/TRBV12-4	TRBJ1-2	CASSVGQGVDGYTF	TGTGCCAGCAGTGTGGGACAGGGGGTGGACGGCTACACCTTC
few	.	TRBV27	TRBJ2-1	CATSPPSRTIYNEQFF	TGTGCCACTTCTCCCCCTTCGAGGACTATCTACAATGAGCAGTTCTTC
few	TRBD2	TRBV5-1	TRBJ2-7	CASSQLGLAGELPEQYF	TGCGCCAGCAGCCAACTAGGACTAGCGGGGGAGCTTCCGGAGCAGTACTTC
many	.	TRBV10-3	TRBJ1-1	CAISLQTANTEAFF	TGTGCCATCAGTCTACAAACAGCGAACACTGAAGCTTTCTTT
few	.	TRBV11-2	TRBJ2-1	CASSLEPLVFF	TGTGCCAGCAGCTTAGAACCTCTAGTGTTCTTC
.	.	TRBV21-1	TRBJ1-5	CASSKDGGAHIHNQPQHF	TGTGCCAGCAGCAAAGACGGGGGGGCTCACATCCACAATCAGCCCCAGCATTTT
.	TRBD2	TRBV10-3	TRBJ2-1	CAIKASGINEQFF	TGTGCCATCAAGGCTAGCGGGATTAATGAGCAGTTCTTC
.	.	TRBV4-1	TRBJ2-5	CASSQEGRFGDPKETQYF	TGCGCCAGCAGCCAAGAGGGTCGCTTCGGGGACCCCAAAGAGACCCAGTACTTC
few	.	TRBV11-2	TRBJ2-3	CASIWGGLADTQYF	TGTGCCAGCATCTGGGGGGGGCTGGCAGATACGCAGTATTTT